The rows below give T cell receptor beta chains drawn from one sample of a study of cytomegalovirus exposure and HLA in healthy donors. TCRdb's copy holds only in-frame clones and misses some; the assay was immunoSEQ multiplex PCR. The repertoire includes fewer than 250,000 clones, 70% to 90% of them detected once, and approximately 2% sits in the top ten. The sample was PBMCs. These receptors all come from a woman under 30 in good health and CMV-seronegative. CDR3s include the opening cysteine and the closing phenylalanine or tryptophan. D genes are given only for firm matches. The listing skips clone size in some rows; elsewhere it reads once, few, many or a size class.

V	J	D	size	CDR3	DNA
TRBV6-5	TRBJ2-7	TRBD1	NA	CASGHRGAYEQYF	TGTGCCAGCGGTCACAGGGGGGCCTACGAGCAGTACTTC
TRBV4-3	TRBJ1-5	TRBD1	NA	CASSQDWAGGQPQHF	TGCGCCAGCAGCCAAGATTGGGCAGGGGGCCAGCCCCAGCATTTT
TRBV6-6	TRBJ2-1	TRBD1	NA	CASSSPDRDNEQFF	TGTGCCAGCAGTTCCCCTGACAGGGACAATGAGCAGTTCTTC
TRBV4-1	TRBJ2-6	NA	NA	CASSQAGSGANVLTF	TGCGCCAGCAGCCAAGCGGGATCTGGGGCCAACGTCCTGACTTTC
TRBV19	TRBJ2-5	TRBD2	once	CASSISGSGQETQYF	TGTGCCAGTAGTATCAGCGGGAGCGGCCAAGAGACCCAGTACTTC
TRBV5-1	TRBJ2-7	TRBD1	NA	CASSLGDSHEQYF	TGCGCCAGCAGCTTGGGGGACAGCCACGAGCAGTACTTC
TRBV14	TRBJ2-3	TRBD1	few	CASSRRQGYFTDTQYF	TGTGCCAGCAGCCGCCGACAGGGCTACTTCACAGATACGCAGTATTTT
TRBV5-6	TRBJ2-3	NA	NA	CASSFQGGRTDTQYF	TGTGCCAGCAGCTTTCAGGGGGGACGCACAGATACGCAGTATTTT
TRBV4-2	TRBJ2-3	TRBD2	NA	CASSLTPGTSGTDTQYF	TGTGCCAGCAGCCTCACCCCCGGGACTAGCGGCACAGATACGCAGTATTTT
TRBV6-1	TRBJ1-2	NA	once	CASSEQVANYGYTF	TGTGCCAGCAGTGAACAGGTCGCTAACTATGGCTACACCTTC
TRBV25-1	TRBJ1-6	NA	NA	CASSEFRFNSPLHF	TGTGCCAGCAGTGAATTCCGGTTTAATTCACCCCTCCACTTT
TRBV11-2	TRBJ2-5	TRBD1	NA	CASSLVSQGGRETQYF	TGTGCCAGCAGCTTAGTATCACAGGGGGGAAGGGAGACCCAGTACTTC
TRBV29-1	TRBJ2-1	TRBD2	NA	CSVEKTSGNEQFF	TGCAGCGTTGAGAAGACTAGCGGAAATGAGCAGTTCTTC
TRBV4-2	TRBJ2-1	TRBD2	NA	CASSRGTSGRYNEQFF	TGTGCCAGCAGCCGAGGGACTAGCGGCCGTTACAATGAGCAGTTCTTC
TRBV7-2	TRBJ1-6	TRBD1	NA	CASSYLQGVNSPLHF	TGTGCCAGCAGCTATCTACAGGGGGTGAATTCACCCCTCCACTTT
TRBV5-1	TRBJ2-7	TRBD2	NA	CASSSASGSNEQYF	TGCGCCAGCAGCTCGGCTAGCGGGTCGAACGAGCAGTACTTC
TRBV5-1	TRBJ2-3	NA	NA	CASSFDRITDTQYF	TGCGCCAGCAGCTTTGACAGGATCACAGATACGCAGTATTTT
TRBV29-1	TRBJ1-2	NA	NA	CSVEGPGSGYTF	TGCAGCGTTGAAGGGCCGGGGAGCGGCTACACCTTC
TRBV25-1	TRBJ2-5	NA	NA	CASSESYGLPEGETQYF	TGTGCCAGCAGTGAATCTTACGGACTTCCCGAAGGAGAGACCCAGTACTTC
TRBV5-1	TRBJ2-7	TRBD1	NA	CASSLGGQGGPYEQYF	TGCGCCAGCAGCTTGGGGGGACAGGGAGGGCCTTACGAGCAGTACTTC
TRBV19	TRBJ1-2	TRBD1	NA	CASSHPGQAVGGYTF	TGTGCCAGTAGTCACCCGGGACAGGCCGTAGGGGGCTACACCTTC
TRBV5-1	TRBJ1-4	TRBD1	NA	CASSFVTGDELFF	TGCGCCAGCAGCTTTGTTACAGGGGACGAACTGTTTTTT
TRBV19	TRBJ2-1	TRBD1	NA	CASSIWGQGVNEQFF	TGTGCCAGTAGTATTTGGGGACAGGGGGTGAATGAGCAGTTCTTC
TRBV7-2	TRBJ1-1	NA	NA	CASSLLWTENTEAFF	TGTGCCAGCAGCTTACTTTGGACAGAGAACACTGAAGCTTTCTTT
TRBV4-3	TRBJ2-1	NA	NA	CASSPDGAYYNEQFF	TGCGCCAGCAGCCCAGATGGGGCGTACTACAATGAGCAGTTCTTC